The T cell receptor beta chain under discussion was sequenced for a study of identical twins. Study results and limitations: The presence of invariant MAIT and iNKT cells could partly confound analyses of zero-insertion sequences.

MiXCR, run by TCRdb on the 5' RACE reads, gives a single entry per CDR3 protein. The sample shows some 900,000 distinct CDR3 sequences, 10% to 15% of them seen only once. Details on this clonotype: Its antigen is as yet unknown.

Between the trimmed V and J ends, which lost 3 bases and 2 bases, there was a span of 10 bases. The CDR3 is made up of 13 amino acids. Germline CDR1 SQVTM, CDR2 ANQGSEA. The same sample was also used in a study of yellow fever vaccine responses in identical twins.

This TCR was sampled from a woman aged 18-29 years in good health. V is TRBV29-1 and J is TRBJ1-1; D remains unclear. Input material: PBMCs. CDR3 protein: CSVERSGNTEAFF. The CDR3 region has the DNA TGCAGCGTTGAGAGGTCGGGAAACACTGAAGCTTTCTTT.